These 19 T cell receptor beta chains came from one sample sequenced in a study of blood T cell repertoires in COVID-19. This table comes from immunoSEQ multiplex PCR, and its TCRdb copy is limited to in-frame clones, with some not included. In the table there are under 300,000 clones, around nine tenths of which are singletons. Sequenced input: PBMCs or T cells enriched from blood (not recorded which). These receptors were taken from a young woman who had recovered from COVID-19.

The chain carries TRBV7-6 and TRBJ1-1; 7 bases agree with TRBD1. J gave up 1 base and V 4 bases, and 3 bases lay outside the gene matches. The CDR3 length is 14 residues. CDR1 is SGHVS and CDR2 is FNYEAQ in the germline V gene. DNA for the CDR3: TGTGCCAGCAGCTCCGGACAGGAGAACACTGAAGCTTTCTTT. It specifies CASSSGQENTEAFF.

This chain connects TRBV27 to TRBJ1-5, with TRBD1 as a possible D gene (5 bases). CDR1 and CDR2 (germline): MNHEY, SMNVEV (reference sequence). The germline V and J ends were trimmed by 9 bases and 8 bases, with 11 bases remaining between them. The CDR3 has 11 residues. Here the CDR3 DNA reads TGTGCCAGGCCAGGGAAAGAGCCCCAGCATTTT. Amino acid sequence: CARPGKEPQHF.

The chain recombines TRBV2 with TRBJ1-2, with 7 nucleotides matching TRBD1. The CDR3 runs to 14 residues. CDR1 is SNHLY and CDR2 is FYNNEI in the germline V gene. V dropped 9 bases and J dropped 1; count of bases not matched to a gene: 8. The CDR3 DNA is TGTGCCAGAGGGGGATACAGGGGTAACTATGGCTACACCTTC. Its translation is CARGGYRGNYGYTF.

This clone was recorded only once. DNA of the CDR3: TGTGCCAGTAGACCACAGGGCATCCTTGGCAATGAGCAGTTCTTC. Translated, it gives CASRPQGILGNEQFF. The chain joins TRBV19 to TRBJ2-1; D is perhaps TRBD1 (6 bases). CDR3 length equals 15 residues. The germline V gene has CDR1 LNHDA and CDR2 SQIVND (reference sequence). V was pared by 6 bases and J by 6 bases, with 18 bases between.

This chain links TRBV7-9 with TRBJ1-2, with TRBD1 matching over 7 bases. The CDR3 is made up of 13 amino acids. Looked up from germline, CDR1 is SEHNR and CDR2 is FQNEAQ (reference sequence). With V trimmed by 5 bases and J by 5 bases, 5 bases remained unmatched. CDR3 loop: CASSGDRGYGYTF. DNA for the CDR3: TGTGCCAGCAGCGGGGACAGAGGATATGGCTACACCTTC.

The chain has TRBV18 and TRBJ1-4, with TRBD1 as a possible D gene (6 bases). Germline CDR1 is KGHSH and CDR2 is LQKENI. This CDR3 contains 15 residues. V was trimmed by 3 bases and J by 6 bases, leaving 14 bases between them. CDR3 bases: TGTGCCAGCTCACCGGAAAGCAGGGGTCATGAAAAACTGTTTTTT. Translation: CASSPESRGHEKLFF.

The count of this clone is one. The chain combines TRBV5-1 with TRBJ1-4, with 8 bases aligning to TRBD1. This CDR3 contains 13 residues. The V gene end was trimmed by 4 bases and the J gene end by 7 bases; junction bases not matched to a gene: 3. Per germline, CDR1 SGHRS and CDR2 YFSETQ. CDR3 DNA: TGCGCCAGCAGCCTCCAGGGGGCTGAAAAACTGTTTTTT. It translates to CASSLQGAEKLFF.

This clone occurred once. The CDR3 DNA reads as TGTGCCAGCAGCCATCGGGTAGCGCAGACTGAAGCTTTCTTT. Its protein product is CASSHRVAQTEAFF. This sequence joins TRBV3-1 (or the pseudogene TRBV3-2) and TRBJ1-1; D ambiguous. The germline V and J ends were trimmed by 3 bases and 5 bases, with 13 bases remaining between them. The CDR3 length is 14 residues. Germline V gene data show CDR1 as LGHDT and CDR2 as YNNKEL (reference sequence).

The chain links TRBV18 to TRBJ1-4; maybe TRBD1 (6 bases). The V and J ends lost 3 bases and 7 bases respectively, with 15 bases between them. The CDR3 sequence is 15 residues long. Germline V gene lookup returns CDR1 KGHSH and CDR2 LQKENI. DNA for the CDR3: TGTGCCAGCTCACCGGTTGCTGGGGGCGGTGAAAAACTGTTTTTT. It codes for CASSPVAGGGEKLFF.

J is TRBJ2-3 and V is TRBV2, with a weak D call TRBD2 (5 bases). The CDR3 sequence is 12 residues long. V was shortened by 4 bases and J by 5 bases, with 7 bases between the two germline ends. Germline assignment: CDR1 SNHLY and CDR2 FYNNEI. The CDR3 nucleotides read TGTGCCAGCAGTGGAGGGAAAGATACGCAGTATTTT. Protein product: CASSGGKDTQYF.

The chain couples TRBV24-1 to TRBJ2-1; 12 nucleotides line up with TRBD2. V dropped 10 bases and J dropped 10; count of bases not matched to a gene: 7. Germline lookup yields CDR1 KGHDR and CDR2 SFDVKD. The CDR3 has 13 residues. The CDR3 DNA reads TGTGCCACTCGGACTAGCGGGGTGGAGGAGCAGTTCTTC. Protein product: CATRTSGVEEQFF.

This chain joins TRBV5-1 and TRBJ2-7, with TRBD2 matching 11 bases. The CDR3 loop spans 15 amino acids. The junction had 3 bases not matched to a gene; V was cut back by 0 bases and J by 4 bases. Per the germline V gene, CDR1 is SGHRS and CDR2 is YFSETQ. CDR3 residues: CASSLDPSGRYEQYF. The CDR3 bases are TGCGCCAGCAGCTTGGATCCTAGCGGGAGGTACGAGCAGTACTTC.

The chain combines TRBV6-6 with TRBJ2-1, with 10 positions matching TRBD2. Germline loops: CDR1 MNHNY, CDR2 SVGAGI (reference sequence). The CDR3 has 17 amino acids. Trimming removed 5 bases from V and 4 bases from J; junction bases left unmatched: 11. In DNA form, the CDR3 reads TGTGCCAGCAGTCCGGGACTAGCGAGGGGTCTTTACAATGAGCAGTTCTTC. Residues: CASSPGLARGLYNEQFF.

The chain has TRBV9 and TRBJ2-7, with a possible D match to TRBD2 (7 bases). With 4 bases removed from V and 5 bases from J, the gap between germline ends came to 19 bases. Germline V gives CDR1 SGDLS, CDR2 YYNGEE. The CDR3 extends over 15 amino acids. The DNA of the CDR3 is TGTGCCAGCAGCCCGACGGGGGGCCCCTTTGACGAGCAGTACTTC. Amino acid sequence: CASSPTGGPFDEQYF.

CDR3 sequence: CASSEQGSGETQYF. The CDR3 DNA sequence: TGTGCCAGCAGTGAACAGGGGAGTGGGGAGACCCAGTACTTC. The chain uses TRBV28 and TRBJ2-5; 7 nucleotides line up with TRBD1. Unmatched junction bases numbered 8, after V lost 5 bases and J lost 5 bases. This CDR3 comprises 14 residues. The germline V gene has CDR1 MDHEN and CDR2 SYDVKM.

In nucleotides, the CDR3 is TGTGCCAGCAGGGGTAGCGGGAGTGTATCGTATGAGCAGTTCTTC. This encodes CASRGSGSVSYEQFF. The chain joins TRBV6-5 to TRBJ2-1; 9 bases map to TRBD2. The length of the CDR3 is 15 residues. The germline CDR1 and CDR2 sequences are MNHEY and SVGAGI. V trimming: 6 bases; J trimming: 8 bases; junction bases outside the gene matches: 11.

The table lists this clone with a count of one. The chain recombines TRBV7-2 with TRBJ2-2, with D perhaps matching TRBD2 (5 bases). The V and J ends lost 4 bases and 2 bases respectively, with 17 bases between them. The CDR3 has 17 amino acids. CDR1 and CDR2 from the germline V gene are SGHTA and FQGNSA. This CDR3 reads CASSSPRRGLNTGELFF. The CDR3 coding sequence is TGTGCCAGCAGCTCACCCAGGAGAGGGTTAAACACCGGGGAGCTGTTTTTT.

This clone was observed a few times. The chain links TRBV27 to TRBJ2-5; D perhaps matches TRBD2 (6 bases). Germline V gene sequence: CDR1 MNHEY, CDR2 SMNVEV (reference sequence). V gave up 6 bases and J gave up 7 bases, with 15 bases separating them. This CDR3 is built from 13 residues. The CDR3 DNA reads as TGTGCCAGCAGACCTGCGGGGCGAGCGACCCAGTACTTC. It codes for CASRPAGRATQYF.

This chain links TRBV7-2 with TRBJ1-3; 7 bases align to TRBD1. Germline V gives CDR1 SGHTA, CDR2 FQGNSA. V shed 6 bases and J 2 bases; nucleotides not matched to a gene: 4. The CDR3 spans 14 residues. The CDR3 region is CASRLTGAGNTIYF. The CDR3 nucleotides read TGTGCCAGCAGGCTAACAGGGGCTGGAAACACCATATATTTT.